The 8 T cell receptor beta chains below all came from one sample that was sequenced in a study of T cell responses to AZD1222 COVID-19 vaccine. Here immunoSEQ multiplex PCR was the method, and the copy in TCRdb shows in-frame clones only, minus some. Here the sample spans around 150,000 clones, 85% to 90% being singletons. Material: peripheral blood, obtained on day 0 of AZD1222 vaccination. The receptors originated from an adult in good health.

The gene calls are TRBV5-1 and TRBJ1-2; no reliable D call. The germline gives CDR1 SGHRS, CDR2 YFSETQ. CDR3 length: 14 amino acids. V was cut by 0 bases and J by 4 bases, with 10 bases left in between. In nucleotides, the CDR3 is TGCGCCAGCAGCTTGGGCCCGGACTTCTATGGCTACACCTTC. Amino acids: CASSLGPDFYGYTF.

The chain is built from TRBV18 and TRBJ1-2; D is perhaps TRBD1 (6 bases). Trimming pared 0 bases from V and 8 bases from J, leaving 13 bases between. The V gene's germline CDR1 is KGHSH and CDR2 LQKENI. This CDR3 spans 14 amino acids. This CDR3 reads CASSPPNRVYGYTF. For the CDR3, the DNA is TGTGCCAGCTCACCACCTAACAGGGTCTACGGCTACACCTTC.

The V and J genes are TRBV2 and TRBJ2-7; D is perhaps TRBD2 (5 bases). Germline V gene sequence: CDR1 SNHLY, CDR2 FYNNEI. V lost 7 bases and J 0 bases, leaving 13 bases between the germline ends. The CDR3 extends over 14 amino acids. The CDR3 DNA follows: TGTGCCAGCACCCCTCGCACTAGCTCCTACGAGCAGTACTTC. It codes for CASTPRTSSYEQYF.

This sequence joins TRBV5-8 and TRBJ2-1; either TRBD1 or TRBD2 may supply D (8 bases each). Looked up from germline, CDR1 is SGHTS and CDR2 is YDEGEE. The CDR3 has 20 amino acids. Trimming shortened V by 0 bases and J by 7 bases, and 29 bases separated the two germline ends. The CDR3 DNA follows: TGTGCCAGCAGCTTGGAGTTGGCAGGGGGCCCGGGGGGGCCTTGGAATGAGCAGTTCTTC. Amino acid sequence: CASSLELAGGPGGPWNEQFF.

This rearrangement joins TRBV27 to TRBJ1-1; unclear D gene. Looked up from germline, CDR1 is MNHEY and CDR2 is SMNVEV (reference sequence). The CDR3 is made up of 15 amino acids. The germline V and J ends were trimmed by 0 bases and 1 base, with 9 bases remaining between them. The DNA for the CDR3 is TGTGCCAGCAGTTTATCGGTGGTTCAGAACACTGAAGCTTTCTTT. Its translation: CASSLSVVQNTEAFF.

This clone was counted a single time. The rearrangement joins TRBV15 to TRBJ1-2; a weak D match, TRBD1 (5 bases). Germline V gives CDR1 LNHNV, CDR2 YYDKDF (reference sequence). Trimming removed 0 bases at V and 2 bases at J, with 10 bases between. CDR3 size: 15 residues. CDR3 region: CATSRDGRVNYGYTF. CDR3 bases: TGTGCCACCAGCAGAGATGGCAGGGTCAACTATGGCTACACCTTC.

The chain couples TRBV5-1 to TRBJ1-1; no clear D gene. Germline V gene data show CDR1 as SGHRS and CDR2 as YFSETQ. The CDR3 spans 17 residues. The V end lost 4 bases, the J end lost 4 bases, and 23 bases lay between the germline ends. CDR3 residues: CASSRDGVGRGTTEAFF. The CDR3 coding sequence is TGCGCCAGCAGCCGTGACGGAGTAGGACGCGGTACCACTGAAGCTTTCTTT.

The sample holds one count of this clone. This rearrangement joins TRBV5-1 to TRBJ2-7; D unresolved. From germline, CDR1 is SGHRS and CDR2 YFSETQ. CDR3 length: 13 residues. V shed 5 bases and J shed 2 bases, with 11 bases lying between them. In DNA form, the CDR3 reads TGCGCCAGCAGTCAAGGAGCTACCTACGAGCAGTACTTC. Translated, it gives CASSQGATYEQYF.